This entry is about one T cell receptor (beta chain). The data were taken from a study of blood T cell repertoires in COVID-19. Study in general: Sources were T cells, B-cell-depleted T cells, or PBMCs; the material itself was cDNA or gDNA.

Grouping used clinical history reported by participants in a survey and questionnaire. The assay was immunoSEQ multiplex PCR, and TCRdb's table has in-frame clones only and misses some. The top ten hold roughly 8% of the sample, which has approximately 150,000 clones, around 84% seen once. The V gene end was trimmed by 0 bases and the J gene end by 10 bases; junction bases not matched to a gene: 8. The CDR3 sequence is 16 residues long. The germline CDR1 and CDR2 sequences are LNHNV and YYDKDF (reference sequence). Sequencing was done on a sample of PBMCs or T cells enriched from blood (not recorded which). The chain links TRBV15 to TRBJ1-6; TRBD1 agrees at 8 bases. The sequence derives from a woman in her 50s who had recovered from COVID-19. The DNA for the CDR3 is TGTGCCACCAGCAGAGATGGGAGACAGGGGCACTCACCCCTCCACTTT. This gives the protein CATSRDGRQGHSPLHF.